This T cell receptor (beta chain) was documented in a study of OX40 agonist ivuxolimab in advanced cancers. Study in general: Patients received intravenous ivuxolimab every 2 weeks at 0.01 to 10 mg/kg. The dose-escalation cohort had hepatocellular carcinoma, melanoma, renal cell or head and neck cancer.

This table comes from immunoSEQ multiplex PCR, and its TCRdb copy is limited to in-frame clones, with some not included. The repertoire consists of about 28,000 clones, with approximately 88% occurring once and the leading ten covering about 27%. Autoimmune disease history or systemic immunosuppression excluded patients. With baseline, cycle 4 day 1, and cycle 7 day 1 as timepoints, blood was sampled. Trimming removed 3 bases from V and 4 bases from J, with 11 bases in between. Germline lookup yields CDR1 SGHNT and CDR2 YYREEE (reference sequence). This CDR3 contains 14 residues. V and J are TRBV5-4 and TRBJ2-1, with a weak D call TRBD1 (5 bases). The sample in question was CD4+ or CD8+ T cells sorted from blood, obtained in a trial of the OX40 agonist ivuxolimab. The receptor's source is an adult with an advanced solid tumor such as melanoma, head and neck, liver or kidney cancer. The CDR3 is CASSSVGPYNEQFF. The CDR3 DNA reads TGTGCCAGCAGCTCTGTGGGGCCTTACAATGAGCAGTTCTTC.